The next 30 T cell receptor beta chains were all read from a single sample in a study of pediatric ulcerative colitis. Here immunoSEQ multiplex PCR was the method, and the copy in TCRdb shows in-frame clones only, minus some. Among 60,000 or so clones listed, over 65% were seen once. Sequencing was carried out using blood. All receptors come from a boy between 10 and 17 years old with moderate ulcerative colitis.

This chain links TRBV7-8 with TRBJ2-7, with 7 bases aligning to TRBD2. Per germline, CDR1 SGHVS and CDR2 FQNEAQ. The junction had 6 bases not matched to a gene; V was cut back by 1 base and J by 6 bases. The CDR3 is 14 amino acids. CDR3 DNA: TGTGCCAGCAGCTTAGGCGTCCTAGCGGTCGAGCAGTACTTC. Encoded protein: CASSLGVLAVEQYF.

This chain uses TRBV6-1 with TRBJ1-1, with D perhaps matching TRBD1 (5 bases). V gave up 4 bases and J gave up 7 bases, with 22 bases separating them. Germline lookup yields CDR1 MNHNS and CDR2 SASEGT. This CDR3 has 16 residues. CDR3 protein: CASSVDPWGAGLEAFF. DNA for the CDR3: TGTGCCAGCAGTGTAGACCCGTGGGGCGCGGGGCTTGAAGCTTTCTTT.

The CDR3 loop reads CASSQVSGAGNQPQHF. In DNA form, the CDR3 reads TGTGCCAGCAGCCAAGTCTCAGGGGCTGGCAATCAGCCCCAGCATTTT. The J gene is TRBJ1-5, the V gene TRBV4-2, with D possibly matching TRBD1 (6 bases). Per the germline V gene, CDR1 is LGHNA and CDR2 is YNFKEQ. Trimming took off 1 base at V and 2 bases at J, with 12 bases between the two ends. The CDR3 spans 16 residues.

The CDR3 DNA follows: TGCGCCAGCAGCTTCGGGCATGAGCAGTTCTTC. It codes for CASSFGHEQFF. V and J are TRBV5-1 and TRBJ2-1; no definite D call. This CDR3 is built from 11 residues. Germline V gene sequence: CDR1 SGHRS, CDR2 YFSETQ. V gave up 2 bases and J gave up 8 bases, with 5 bases separating them.

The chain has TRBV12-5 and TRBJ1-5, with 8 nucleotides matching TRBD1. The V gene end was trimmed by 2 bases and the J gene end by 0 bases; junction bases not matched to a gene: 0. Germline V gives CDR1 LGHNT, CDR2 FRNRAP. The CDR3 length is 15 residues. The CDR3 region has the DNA TGTGCTAGTGGTTTGACAGGGGGTAGCAATCAGCCCCAGCATTTT. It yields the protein CASGLTGGSNQPQHF.

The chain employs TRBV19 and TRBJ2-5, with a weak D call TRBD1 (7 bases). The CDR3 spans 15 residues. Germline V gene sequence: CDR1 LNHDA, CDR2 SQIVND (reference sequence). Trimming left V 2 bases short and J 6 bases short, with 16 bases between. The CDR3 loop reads CASSITPGGKQTQYF. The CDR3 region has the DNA TGTGCCAGTAGTATAACCCCAGGGGGGAAACAGACCCAGTACTTC.

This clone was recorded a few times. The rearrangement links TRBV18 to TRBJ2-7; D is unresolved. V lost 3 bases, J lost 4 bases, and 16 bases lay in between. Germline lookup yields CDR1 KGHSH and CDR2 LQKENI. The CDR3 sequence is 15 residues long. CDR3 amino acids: CASSPSPVNQYEQYF. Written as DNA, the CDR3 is TGTGCCAGCTCACCGTCCCCCGTGAATCAGTACGAGCAGTACTTC. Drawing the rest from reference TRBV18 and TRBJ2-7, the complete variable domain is NAGVMQNPRHLVRRRGQEARLRCSPMKGHSHVYWYRQLPEEGLKFMVYLQKENIIDESGMPKERFSAEFPKEGPSILRIQQVVRGDSAAYFCASSPSPVNQYEQYFGPGTRLTVT.

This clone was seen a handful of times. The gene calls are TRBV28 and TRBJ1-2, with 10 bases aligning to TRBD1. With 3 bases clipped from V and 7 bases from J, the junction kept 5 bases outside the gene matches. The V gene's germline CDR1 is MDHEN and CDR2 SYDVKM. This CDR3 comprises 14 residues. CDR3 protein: CASSLGQGLSGYTF. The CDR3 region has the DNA TGTGCCAGCAGTTTGGGACAGGGGTTGAGTGGCTACACCTTC.

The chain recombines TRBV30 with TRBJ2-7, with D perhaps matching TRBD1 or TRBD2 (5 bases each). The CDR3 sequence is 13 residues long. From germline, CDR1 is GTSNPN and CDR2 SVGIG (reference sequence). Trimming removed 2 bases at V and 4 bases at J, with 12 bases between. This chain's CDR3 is CAWSFGGGYEQYF. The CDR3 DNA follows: TGTGCCTGGAGTTTCGGTGGGGGATACGAGCAGTACTTC.

Written as DNA, the CDR3 is TGTGCCAGCAGTTACGGCGGGAGGGCCTCAGATACGCAGTATTTT. It codes for CASSYGGRASDTQYF. The rearrangement joins TRBV6-5 to TRBJ2-3, with 9 bases fitting TRBD2. Germline V gene lookup returns CDR1 MNHEY and CDR2 SVGAGI. V shed 2 bases, J shed 4 bases, and the junction held 4 bases outside the gene matches. The CDR3 loop spans 15 amino acids.

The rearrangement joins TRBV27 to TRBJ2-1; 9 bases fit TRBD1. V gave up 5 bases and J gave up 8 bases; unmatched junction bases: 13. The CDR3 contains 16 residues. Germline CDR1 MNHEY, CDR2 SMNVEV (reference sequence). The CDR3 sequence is CASSQGTGIWSDEQFF. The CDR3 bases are TGTGCCAGCAGTCAGGGGACAGGGATATGGAGCGATGAGCAGTTCTTC.

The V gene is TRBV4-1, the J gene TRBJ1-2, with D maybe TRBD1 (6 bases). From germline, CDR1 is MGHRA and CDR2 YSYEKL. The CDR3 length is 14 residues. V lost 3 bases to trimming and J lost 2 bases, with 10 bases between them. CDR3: CASSHVDSNYGYTF. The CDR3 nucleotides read TGCGCCAGCAGCCACGTGGACAGCAACTATGGCTACACCTTC.

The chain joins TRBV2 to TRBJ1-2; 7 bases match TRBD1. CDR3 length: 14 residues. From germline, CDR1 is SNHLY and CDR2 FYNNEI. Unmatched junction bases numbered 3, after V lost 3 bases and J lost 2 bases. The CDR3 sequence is CASSDTGANYGYTF. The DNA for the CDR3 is TGTGCCAGCAGTGATACAGGGGCGAACTATGGCTACACCTTC.

CDR3 loop: CASSSPTGNGYTF. The CDR3 bases are TGTGCCAGCAGTTCCCCGACAGGGAATGGCTACACCTTC. The gene calls are TRBV6-5 and TRBJ1-2, with 7 bases aligning to TRBD1. J was trimmed by 6 bases and V by 4 bases; bases with no gene match: 5. Germline loops: CDR1 MNHEY, CDR2 SVGAGI. CDR3 length equals 13 residues.

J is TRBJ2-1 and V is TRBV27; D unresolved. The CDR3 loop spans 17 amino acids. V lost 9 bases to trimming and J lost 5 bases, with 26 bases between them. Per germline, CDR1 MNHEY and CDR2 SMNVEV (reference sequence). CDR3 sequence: CASSVPGSIEGDNEQFF. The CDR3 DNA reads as TGTGCCAGTTCTGTTCCTGGCTCGATCGAAGGCGACAATGAGCAGTTCTTC.

The CDR3 nucleotides are TGTGCCAGTTTGGGGGCAGGTGATGGCTACACCTTC. This encodes CASLGAGDGYTF. The chain joins TRBV28 to TRBJ1-2, with D possibly TRBD1 on 6 matching bases. Germline V lookup: CDR1 MDHEN, CDR2 SYDVKM. Trimming cost V 9 bases and J 6 bases, with 14 bases left between them. The CDR3 is made up of 12 amino acids.

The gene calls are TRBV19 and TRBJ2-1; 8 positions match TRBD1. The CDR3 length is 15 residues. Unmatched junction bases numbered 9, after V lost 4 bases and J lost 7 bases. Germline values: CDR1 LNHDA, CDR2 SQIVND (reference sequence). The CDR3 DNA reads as TGTGCCAGTAGTACGATCAGGGGGCGGGGTAATGAGCAGTTCTTC. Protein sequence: CASSTIRGRGNEQFF.

The CDR3 nucleotides read TGTGCCAGCAGCCTTGGACAGGGGCATTCACCCCTCCACTTT. Translating it yields CASSLGQGHSPLHF. The chain joins TRBV7-6 to TRBJ1-6; TRBD1 agrees at 9 bases. Trimming cost V 5 bases and J 8 bases; bases outside gene matches: 4. Germline CDR1 is SGHVS and CDR2 is FNYEAQ. This CDR3 has 14 amino acids.

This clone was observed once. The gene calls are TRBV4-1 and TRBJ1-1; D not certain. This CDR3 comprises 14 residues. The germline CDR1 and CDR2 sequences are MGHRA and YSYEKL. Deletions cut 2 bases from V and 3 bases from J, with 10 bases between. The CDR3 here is CASSQTPQDTEAFF. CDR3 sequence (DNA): TGCGCCAGCAGCCAAACCCCCCAGGACACTGAAGCTTTCTTT.

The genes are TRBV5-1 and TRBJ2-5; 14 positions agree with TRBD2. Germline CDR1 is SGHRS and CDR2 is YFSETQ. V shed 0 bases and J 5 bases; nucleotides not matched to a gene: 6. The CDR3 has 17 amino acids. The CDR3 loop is CASSLGLAGGQRETQYF. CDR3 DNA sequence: TGCGCCAGCAGCTTGGGACTAGCGGGGGGGCAGCGGGAGACCCAGTACTTC. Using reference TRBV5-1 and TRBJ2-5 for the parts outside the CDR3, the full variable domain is KAGVTQTPRYLIKTRGQQVTLSCSPISGHRSVSWYQQTPGQGLQFLFEYFSETQRNKGNFPGRFSGRQFSNSRSEMNVSTLELGDSALYLCASSLGLAGGQRETQYFGPGTRLLVL.

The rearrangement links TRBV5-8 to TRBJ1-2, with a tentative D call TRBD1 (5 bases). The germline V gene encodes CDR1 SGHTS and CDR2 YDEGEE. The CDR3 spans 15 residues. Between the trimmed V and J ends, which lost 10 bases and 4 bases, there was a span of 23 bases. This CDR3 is CAGPLPGLTFYGYTF. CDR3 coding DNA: TGTGCCGGTCCCCTCCCGGGGCTTACCTTCTATGGCTACACCTTC.

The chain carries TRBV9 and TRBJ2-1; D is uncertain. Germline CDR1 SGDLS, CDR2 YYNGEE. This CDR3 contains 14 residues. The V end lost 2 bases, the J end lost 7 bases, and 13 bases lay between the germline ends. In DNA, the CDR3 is TGTGCCAGCAGCGTTGGGCCTTCGCTAAATGAGCAGTTCTTC. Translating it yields CASSVGPSLNEQFF.

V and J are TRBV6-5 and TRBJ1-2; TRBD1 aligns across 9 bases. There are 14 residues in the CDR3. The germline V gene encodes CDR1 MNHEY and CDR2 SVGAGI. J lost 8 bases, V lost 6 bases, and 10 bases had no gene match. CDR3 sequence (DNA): TGTGCCAGCAGCCCTGGACAGGGGTCGGGAGGCTACACCTTC. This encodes CASSPGQGSGGYTF.

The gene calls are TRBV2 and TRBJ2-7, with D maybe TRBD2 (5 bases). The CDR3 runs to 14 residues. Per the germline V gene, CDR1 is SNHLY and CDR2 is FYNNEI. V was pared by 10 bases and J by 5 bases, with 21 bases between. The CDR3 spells CATPGYEGTDEQYF. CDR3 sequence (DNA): TGTGCCACCCCCGGATACGAGGGAACCGACGAGCAGTACTTC. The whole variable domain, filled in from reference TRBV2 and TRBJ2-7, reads EPEVTQTPSHQVTQMGQEVILRCVPISNHLYFYWYRQILGQKVEFLVSFYNNEISEKSEIFDDQFSVERPDGSNFTLKIRSTKLEDSAMYFCATPGYEGTDEQYFGPGTRLTVT.

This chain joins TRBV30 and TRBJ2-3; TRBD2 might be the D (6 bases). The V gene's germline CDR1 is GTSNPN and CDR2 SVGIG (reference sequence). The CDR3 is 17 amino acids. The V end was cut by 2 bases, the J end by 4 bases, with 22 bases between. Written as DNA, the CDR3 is TGTGCCTGGAGTTGGACTACCGCGGAGGCCTCCGCAGATACGCAGTATTTT. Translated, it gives CAWSWTTAEASADTQYF.

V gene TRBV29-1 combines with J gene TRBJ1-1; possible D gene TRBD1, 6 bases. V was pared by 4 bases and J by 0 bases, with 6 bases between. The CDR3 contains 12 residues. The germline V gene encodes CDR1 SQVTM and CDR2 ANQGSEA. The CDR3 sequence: CSVAGVNTEAFF. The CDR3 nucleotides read TGCAGCGTTGCAGGGGTGAACACTGAAGCTTTCTTT. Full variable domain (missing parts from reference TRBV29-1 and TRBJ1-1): SAVISQKPSRDICQRGTSLTIQCQVDSQVTMMFWYRQQPGQSLTLIATANQGSEATYESGFVIDKFPISRPNLTFSTLTVSNMSPEDSSIYLCSVAGVNTEAFFGQGTRLTVV.

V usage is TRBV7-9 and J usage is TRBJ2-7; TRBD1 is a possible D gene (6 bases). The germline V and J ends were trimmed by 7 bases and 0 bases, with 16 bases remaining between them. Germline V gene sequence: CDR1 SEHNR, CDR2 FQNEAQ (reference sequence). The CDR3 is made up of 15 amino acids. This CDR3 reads CASTWHTGPSYEQYF. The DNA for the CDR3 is TGTGCCAGCACGTGGCATACAGGGCCCTCCTACGAGCAGTACTTC.

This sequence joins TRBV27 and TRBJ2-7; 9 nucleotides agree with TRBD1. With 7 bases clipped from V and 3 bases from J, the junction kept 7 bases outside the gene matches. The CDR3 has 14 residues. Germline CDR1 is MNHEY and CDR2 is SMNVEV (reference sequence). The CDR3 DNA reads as TGTGCCAGCAAAAAGGGACAGGGCATCTACGAGCAGTACTTC. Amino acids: CASKKGQGIYEQYF.

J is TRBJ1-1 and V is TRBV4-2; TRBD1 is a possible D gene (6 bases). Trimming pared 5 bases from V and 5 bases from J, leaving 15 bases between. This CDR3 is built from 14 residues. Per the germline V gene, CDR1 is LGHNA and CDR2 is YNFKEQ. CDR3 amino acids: CASSNRDTETEAFF. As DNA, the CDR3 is TGTGCCAGCAGCAACCGGGACACCGAGACTGAAGCTTTCTTT.

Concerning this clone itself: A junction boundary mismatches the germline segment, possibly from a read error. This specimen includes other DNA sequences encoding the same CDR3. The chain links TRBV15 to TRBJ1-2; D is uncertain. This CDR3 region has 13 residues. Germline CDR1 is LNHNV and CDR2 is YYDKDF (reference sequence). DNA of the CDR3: TGCGCCACCAGCAGAACCAGCAACTATGGCTACACCTTC. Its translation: CATSRTSNYGYTF.